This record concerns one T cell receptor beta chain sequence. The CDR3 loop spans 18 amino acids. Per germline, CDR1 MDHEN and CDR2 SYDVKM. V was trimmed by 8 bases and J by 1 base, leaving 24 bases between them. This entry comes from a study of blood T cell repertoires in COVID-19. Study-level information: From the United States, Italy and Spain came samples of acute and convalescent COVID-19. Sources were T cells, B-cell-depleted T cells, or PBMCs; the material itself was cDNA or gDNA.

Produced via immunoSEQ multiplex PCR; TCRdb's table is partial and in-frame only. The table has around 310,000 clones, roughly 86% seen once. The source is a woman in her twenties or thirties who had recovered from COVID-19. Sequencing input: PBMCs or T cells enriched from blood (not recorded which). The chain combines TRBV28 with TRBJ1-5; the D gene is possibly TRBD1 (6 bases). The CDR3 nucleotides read TGTGCCAGCGCGACCGGGGGGGCGAACCCCACCAGCAATCAGCCCCAGCATTTT. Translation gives CASATGGANPTSNQPQHF.